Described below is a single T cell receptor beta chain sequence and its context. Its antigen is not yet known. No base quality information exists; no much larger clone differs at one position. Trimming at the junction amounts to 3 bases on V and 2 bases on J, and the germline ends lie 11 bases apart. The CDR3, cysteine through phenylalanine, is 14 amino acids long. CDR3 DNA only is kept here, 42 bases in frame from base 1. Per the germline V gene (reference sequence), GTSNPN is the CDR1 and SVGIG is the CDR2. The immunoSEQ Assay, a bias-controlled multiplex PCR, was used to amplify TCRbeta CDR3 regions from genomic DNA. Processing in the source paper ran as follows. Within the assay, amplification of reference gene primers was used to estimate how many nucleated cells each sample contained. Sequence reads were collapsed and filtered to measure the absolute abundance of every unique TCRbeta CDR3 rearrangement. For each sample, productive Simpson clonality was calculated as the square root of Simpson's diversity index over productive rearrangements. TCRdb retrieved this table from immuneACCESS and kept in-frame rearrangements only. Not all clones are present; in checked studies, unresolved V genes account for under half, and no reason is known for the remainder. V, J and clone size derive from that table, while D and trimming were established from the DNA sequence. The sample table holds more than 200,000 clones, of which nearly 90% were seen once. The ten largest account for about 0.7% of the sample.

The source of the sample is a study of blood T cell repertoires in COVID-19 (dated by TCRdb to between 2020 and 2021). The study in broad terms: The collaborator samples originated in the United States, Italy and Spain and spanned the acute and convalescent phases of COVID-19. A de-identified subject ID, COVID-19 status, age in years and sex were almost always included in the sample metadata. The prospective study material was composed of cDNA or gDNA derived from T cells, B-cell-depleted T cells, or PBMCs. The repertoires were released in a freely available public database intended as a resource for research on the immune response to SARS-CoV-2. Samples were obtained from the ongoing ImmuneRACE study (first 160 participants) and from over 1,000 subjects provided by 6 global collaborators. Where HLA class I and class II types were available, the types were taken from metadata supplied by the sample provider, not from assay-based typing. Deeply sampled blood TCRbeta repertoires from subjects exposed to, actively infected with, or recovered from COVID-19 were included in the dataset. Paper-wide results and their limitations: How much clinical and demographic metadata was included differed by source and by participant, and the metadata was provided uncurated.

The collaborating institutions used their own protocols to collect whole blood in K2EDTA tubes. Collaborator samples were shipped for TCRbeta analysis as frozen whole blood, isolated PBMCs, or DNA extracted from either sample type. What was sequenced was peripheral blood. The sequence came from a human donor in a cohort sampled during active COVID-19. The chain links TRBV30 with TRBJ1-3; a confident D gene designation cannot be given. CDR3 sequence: CAWRRAGTGNTIYF. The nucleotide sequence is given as TGTGCCTGGAGGAGAGCCGGGACTGGAAACACCATATATTTT. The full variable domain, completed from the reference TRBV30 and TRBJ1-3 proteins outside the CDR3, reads SQTIHQWPATLVQPVGSPLSLECTVEGTSNPNLYWYRQAAGRGLQLLFYSVGIGQISSEVPQNLSASRPQDRQFILSSKKLLLSDSGFYLCAWRRAGTGNTIYFGEGSWLTVV.